Shown below are 30 T cell receptor beta chains from a single sample sequenced in a study of regulatory T cells in long-lasting Graves disease. Time point defined: persistent/refractory GD, antithyroid drugs over 5 years with positive TRAb. There was RNA extracted from PBMCs, and the TCR library was made from it. HTBI primers from iRepertoire and Arm-PCR of CDR3 regions yielded the TCR beta libraries. In TCRdb, the multiplex PCR reads were re-called with MiXCR into one record per CDR3 protein. The sample has 350,000 to 450,000 distinct CDR3 sequences, about 21% seen once. Here the sequenced sample was peripheral blood mononuclear cells (PBMCs), taken when the disease was refractory, from a patient treated with antithyroid drugs. The receptor source for this set is a female donor with Graves disease.

The J gene is TRBJ2-1, the V gene TRBV7-3; D call uncertain. V was cut by 2 bases and J by 4 bases, with 9 bases left in between. The CDR3 is made up of 14 amino acids. Germline-derived CDR1 and CDR2 are SGHTA and FQGTGA. The CDR3 DNA is TGTGCCAGCAGCTTAGTCGACCCTTACAATGAGCAGTTCTTC. Translation gives CASSLVDPYNEQFF.

This clonotype came up many times. The chain employs TRBV11-2 and TRBJ1-2; no definite D call. V was pared by 1 base and J by 4 bases, with 16 bases between. The germline CDR1 and CDR2 sequences are SGHAT and FQNNGV. CDR3 length: 16 amino acids. The CDR3 protein is CASSLAYGRVIYGYTF. DNA for the CDR3: TGTGCCAGCAGCTTAGCGTACGGCCGAGTGATCTATGGCTACACCTTC.

The V call is TRBV9, the J call TRBJ1-1; possible D gene TRBD1, 5 bases. Trimming took off 0 bases at V and 1 base at J, with 7 bases between the two ends. The CDR3 is made up of 14 amino acids. Germline values: CDR1 SGDLS, CDR2 YYNGEE. The chain's CDR3 is CASSVAGENTEAFF. In nucleotides, the CDR3 is TGTGCCAGCAGCGTAGCGGGGGAGAACACTGAAGCTTTCTTT. The full variable domain, rest sourced from reference TRBV9 and TRBJ1-1, is DSGVTQTPKHLITATGQRVTLRCSPRSGDLSVYWYQQSLDQGLQFLIQYYNGEERAKGNILERFSAQQFPDLHSELNLSSLELGDSALYFCASSVAGENTEAFFGQGTRLTVV.

This clonotype occurred many times. CDR3 in DNA: TGTGCCAGCAGTGAAGTCGGGGCGGTGGATAACTATGGCTACACCTTC. Its protein product is CASSEVGAVDNYGYTF. This chain connects TRBV2 to TRBJ1-2, with a tentative D call TRBD1 (5 bases). Germline assignment: CDR1 SNHLY and CDR2 FYNNEI. The germline V and J ends were trimmed by 1 base and 1 base, with 13 bases remaining between them. This CDR3 spans 16 amino acids.

This chain connects TRBV20-1 to TRBJ2-6; D is uncertain. The CDR3 has 14 amino acids. Germline V CDR1 and CDR2: DFQATT, SNEGSKA (reference sequence). V was trimmed by 3 bases and J by 1 base, leaving 7 bases between them. The CDR3 loop reads CSASGASGANVLTF. The DNA of the CDR3 is TGCAGTGCTAGTGGAGCGTCTGGGGCCAACGTCCTGACTTTC.

This clonotype was counted at least ten times. The CDR3 DNA follows: TGTGCCAGCAGCCCACTAGCGGGAGACCTCTACGAGCAGTACTTC. Translated: CASSPLAGDLYEQYF. This sequence joins TRBV28 and TRBJ2-7; 11 nucleotides agree with TRBD2. J gave up 3 bases and V 6 bases, and 7 bases lay outside the gene matches. In germline, CDR1 is MDHEN, CDR2 SYDVKM. This CDR3 has 15 amino acids.

This clonotype was counted a few times. Sequence at one end of the junction differs from germline and may be a read error. The chain is built from TRBV20-1 and TRBJ2-2; TRBD1 might be the D (7 bases). Per the germline V gene, CDR1 is DFQATT and CDR2 is SNEGSKA (reference sequence). The length of the CDR3 is 15 residues. The CDR3 reads CSAREGTARTGGLFF. In DNA, the CDR3 is TGCAGTGCTAGAGAAGGGACAGCGCGCACCGGGGGGCTGTTTTTT.

A remark on this clonotype: This could be a read error, since a much larger clone is one nucleotide away. The rearrangement uses TRBV28 and TRBJ2-5; 8 bases line up with TRBD2. There are 15 residues in the CDR3. CDR1 and CDR2 (germline): MDHEN, SYDVKM. The CDR3 is CASSLTGGGQETQSF. The CDR3 nucleotides are TGTGCCAGCAGTTTAACGGGGGGGGGGCAAGAGACCCAGTCCTTC.

The chain joins TRBV18 to TRBJ1-5, with 8 bases identical to TRBD1. J was trimmed by 2 bases and V by 4 bases; bases with no gene match: 13. CDR1 and CDR2 from the germline V gene are KGHSH and LQKENI. The CDR3 totals 18 residues. The CDR3 nucleotides are TGTGCCAGCTCACTAGGCGGACAGGGTCGAGGGGGCAATCAGCCCCAGCATTTT. It yields the protein CASSLGGQGRGGNQPQHF.

Only one count was recorded for this clonotype. The CDR3 protein is CASSPGTGDHEQYF. The CDR3 nucleotides read TGCGCCAGCAGCCCCGGGACAGGGGACCACGAGCAGTACTTC. The chain employs TRBV5-1 and TRBJ2-7; 10 bases match TRBD1. J was trimmed by 5 bases and V by 4 bases; bases with no gene match: 6. Germline assignment: CDR1 SGHRS and CDR2 YFSETQ. This CDR3 is built from 14 residues.

This clonotype was seen a handful of times. The chain joins TRBV5-1 to TRBJ2-2; weak D call: TRBD2 (5 bases). The CDR3 totals 16 residues. V dropped 3 bases and J dropped 4 bases, with 16 bases sitting between them. Germline V gene data show CDR1 as SGHRS and CDR2 as YFSETQ. The CDR3 DNA reads TGCGCCAGCAGCTCTGGAGGCCTAACTAGCACCGGGGAGCTGTTTTTT. Residues: CASSSGGLTSTGELFF.

At least ten counts were recorded for this clonotype. The chain is built from TRBV11-2 and TRBJ2-2; no firm D call. The V gene's germline CDR1 is SGHAT and CDR2 FQNNGV. V was trimmed by 2 bases and J by 7 bases, leaving 14 bases between them. The CDR3 covers 15 residues. The CDR3 sequence is CASSLLTGFGGELFF. The CDR3 nucleotides read TGTGCCAGCAGCTTATTAACCGGGTTCGGCGGGGAGCTGTTTTTT. Full variable domain (missing parts from reference TRBV11-2 and TRBJ2-2): EAGVAQSPRYKIIEKRQSVAFWCNPISGHATLYWYQQILGQGPKLLIQFQNNGVVDDSQLPKDRFSAERLKGVDSTLKIQPAKLEDSAVYLCASSLLTGFGGELFFGEGSRLTVL.

This clonotype was observed many times. This chain uses TRBV30 with TRBJ2-2; D is uncertain. Per germline, CDR1 GTSNPN and CDR2 SVGIG (reference sequence). V was cut by 0 bases and J by 1 base, with 3 bases left in between. The length of the CDR3 is 13 residues. In DNA, the CDR3 is TGTGCCTGGAGTGTACAGAACACCGGGGAGCTGTTTTTT. The encoded protein is CAWSVQNTGELFF.

This clonotype was seen a few times. The chain uses TRBV5-5 and TRBJ1-1, with TRBD1 identical over 7 bases. The CDR3 loop spans 15 amino acids. The J segment lost 5 bases and the V segment lost 5 bases, leaving 12 bases of the junction unmatched. Germline assignment: CDR1 SGHKS and CDR2 YYEKEE (reference sequence). The CDR3 reads CASSVGRGRGTEAFF. Written as DNA, the CDR3 is TGTGCCAGCAGTGTCGGGAGGGGGCGTGGAACTGAAGCTTTCTTT. Supplemented by reference TRBV5-5 and TRBJ1-1, the full variable domain reads DAGVTQSPTHLIKTRGQQVTLRCSPISGHKSVSWYQQVLGQGPQFIFQYYEKEERGRGNFPDRFSARQFPNYSSELNVNALLLGDSALYLCASSVGRGRGTEAFFGQGTRLTVV.

This clonotype was seen ten or more times. CDR3 region: CASSLRDSRISPLHF. CDR3 nucleotide sequence: TGTGCCAGCAGCTTAAGGGACAGTCGTATCTCACCCCTCCACTTT. This chain connects TRBV27 to TRBJ1-6, with 7 bases fitting TRBD1. V was pared by 6 bases and J by 10 bases, with 12 bases of the junction left unmatched. The CDR3 consists of 15 residues. The germline V gene encodes CDR1 MNHEY and CDR2 SMNVEV (reference sequence).

In this sample, this clonotype turned up many times. This chain links TRBV9 with TRBJ1-1, with TRBD1 identical over 8 bases. V lost 4 bases and J lost 4; bases outside the gene matches: 12. CDR1 is SGDLS, CDR2 YYNGEE, per germline. The CDR3 runs to 16 residues. CDR3 in DNA: TGTGCCAGCAGCTCTAGCCTCCAGGGGGCTGGCACTGAAGCTTTCTTT. Its protein is CASSSSLQGAGTEAFF.

There are many counts of this clonotype. The J gene is TRBJ1-2, the V gene TRBV28, with TRBD1 matching 8 bases. Trimming removed 6 bases from V and 5 bases from J; junction bases left unmatched: 11. The CDR3 has 15 amino acids. Germline values: CDR1 MDHEN, CDR2 SYDVKM. The CDR3 DNA reads as TGTGCCAGCAGCCCCACAGGGGGACGGCTTTATGGCTACACCTTC. Its translation: CASSPTGGRLYGYTF.

The chain joins TRBV9 to TRBJ2-7; TRBD2 aligns across 7 bases. This CDR3 region has 13 residues. The J segment lost 6 bases and the V segment lost 4 bases, leaving 7 bases of the junction unmatched. Germline assignment: CDR1 SGDLS and CDR2 YYNGEE. Written as DNA, the CDR3 is TGTGCCAGCAGCAAGACTAGCTCTAGCGAGCAGTACTTC. It yields the protein CASSKTSSSEQYF. The variable domain in full, completed from reference TRBV9 and TRBJ2-7, reads DSGVTQTPKHLITATGQRVTLRCSPRSGDLSVYWYQQSLDQGLQFLIQYYNGEERAKGNILERFSAQQFPDLHSELNLSSLELGDSALYFCASSKTSSSEQYFGPGTRLTVT.

This clonotype was picked up a small number of times. The CDR3 loop is CSVEEVLAGVTADGEQFF. The CDR3 DNA reads as TGCAGCGTTGAAGAGGTACTAGCGGGAGTTACAGCCGACGGGGAGCAGTTCTTC. This chain joins TRBV29-1 and TRBJ2-1; TRBD2 aligns across 11 bases. Germline trimming cut 0 bases from V and 10 bases from J; bases unmatched to any gene: 17. This CDR3 contains 18 residues. In germline, CDR1 is SQVTM, CDR2 ANQGSEA.

The chain combines TRBV3-1 with TRBJ1-5, with unresolved D. The germline gives CDR1 LGHDT, CDR2 YNNKEL (reference sequence). This CDR3 has 18 amino acids. The ends were cut back, 4 bases at V and 0 bases at J, with 19 bases in the middle. In DNA, the CDR3 is TGTGCCAGCAGCCCATCGGGAGGGCCCAGCCTTAGCAATCAGCCCCAGCATTTT. It is translated as CASSPSGGPSLSNQPQHF.

This clonotype occurred a few times. The rearrangement uses TRBV7-9 and TRBJ2-7; D call uncertain. V was shortened by 5 bases and J by 0 bases, with 14 bases between the two germline ends. The length of the CDR3 is 15 residues. Germline loops: CDR1 SEHNR, CDR2 FQNEAQ (reference sequence). CDR3 DNA: TGTGCCAGCAGCCCAGTCGTAGATCCCTCCTACGAGCAGTACTTC. Translation gives CASSPVVDPSYEQYF. The full variable domain, in which reference TRBV7-9 and TRBJ2-7 provide the parts outside the CDR3, is DTGVSQNPRHKITKRGQNVTFRCDPISEHNRLYWYRQTLGQGPEFLTYFQNEAQLEKSRLLSDRFSAERPKGSFSTLEIQRTEQGDSAMYLCASSPVVDPSYEQYFGPGTRLTVT.

This clonotype was counted a few times. A much more abundant neighbour one base away suggests this may be a read error. Here the CDR3 omits its conserved ending phenylalanine or tryptophan, so a read error is the likely source. V gene TRBV20-1 combines with J gene TRBJ2-5, with D possibly TRBD1 on 6 matching bases. Germline V gene sequence: CDR1 DFQATT, CDR2 SNEGSKA (reference sequence). V gave up 3 bases and J gave up 1 base, with 12 bases separating them. This CDR3 has 14 residues. The CDR3 protein is CSASPTGIQETQYS. CDR3 coding DNA: TGCAGTGCTAGTCCCACAGGGATCCAAGAGACCCAGTACTCC.

The CDR3 bases are TGCAGTGCTAGAACTGCGGGAGGGACCACCGGGGAGCTGTTTTTT. Encoded protein: CSARTAGGTTGELFF. The rearrangement links TRBV20-1 to TRBJ2-2, with 9 positions matching TRBD2. This CDR3 has 15 amino acids. Germline trimming cut 2 bases from V and 4 bases from J; bases unmatched to any gene: 5. CDR1 is DFQATT, CDR2 SNEGSKA, per germline (reference sequence).

The chain is built from TRBV5-1 and TRBJ2-3; TRBD2 aligns across 8 bases. CDR1 SGHRS and CDR2 YFSETQ come from the germline V gene. This CDR3 comprises 16 residues. V trimming: 4 bases; J trimming: 0 bases; junction bases outside the gene matches: 7. The CDR3 here is CASSITTSVSTDTQYF. CDR3 coding DNA: TGCGCCAGCAGCATCACGACTAGCGTTAGCACAGATACGCAGTATTTT.

There are many counts of this clonotype. The J gene is TRBJ1-5, the V gene TRBV6-1, with TRBD1 as a possible D gene (5 bases). Trimming took off 6 bases at V and 4 bases at J, with 16 bases between the two ends. The germline V gene has CDR1 MNHNS and CDR2 SASEGT. The CDR3 consists of 15 residues. CDR3 sequence: CASRPEGIGNQPQHF. CDR3 nucleotide sequence: TGTGCCAGCAGACCGGAGGGGATAGGAAATCAGCCCCAGCATTTT.

This clonotype was picked up many times. The rearrangement uses TRBV28 and TRBJ1-1; 8 bases match TRBD1. The V gene end was trimmed by 6 bases and the J gene end by 0 bases; junction bases not matched to a gene: 3. CDR1 MDHEN and CDR2 SYDVKM come from the germline V gene. There are 14 residues in the CDR3. CDR3: CASSMGQVNTEAFF. The CDR3 nucleotides read TGTGCCAGCAGCATGGGACAGGTGAACACTGAAGCTTTCTTT. Variable domain in full (rest from reference TRBV28 and TRBJ1-1): DVKVTQSSRYLVKRTGEKVFLECVQDMDHENMFWYRQDPGLGLRLIYFSYDVKMKEKGDIPEGYSVSREKKERFSLILESASTNQTSMYLCASSMGQVNTEAFFGQGTRLTVV.

This clonotype was counted a single time. Being one base from a much bigger clone, this may be a read error. In this CDR3 the conserved last residue, phenylalanine or tryptophan, is missing, so a read error is likely. This chain connects TRBV10-3 to TRBJ1-4; TRBD1 might be the D (5 bases). The CDR3 runs to 12 residues. The germline gives CDR1 ENHRY, CDR2 SYGVKD. V lost 3 bases to trimming and J lost 10 bases, with 9 bases between them. The CDR3: CAISDQGGKLFL. The CDR3 DNA is TGTGCCATCAGTGATCAGGGCGGAAAACTGTTTCTT.

The V and J genes are TRBV7-2 and TRBJ2-2; 10 bases match TRBD2. The V and J ends lost 5 bases and 6 bases, in that order; junction bases with no gene match: 3. Germline V gives CDR1 SGHTA, CDR2 FQGNSA. There are 14 residues in the CDR3. The CDR3 region has the DNA TGTGCCAGCAGCCCGGGACTAGCGTCCGGGGAGCTGTTTTTT. Protein sequence: CASSPGLASGELFF.

The CDR3: CASSQYVAGSTPDTQYF. CDR3 bases: TGTGCCAGCAGCCAGTATGTAGCGGGAAGTACCCCAGATACGCAGTATTTT. V is TRBV3-1 and J is TRBJ2-3; 8 nucleotides line up with TRBD2. V was pared by 3 bases and J by 4 bases, with 12 bases of the junction left unmatched. In germline, CDR1 is LGHDT, CDR2 YNNKEL (reference sequence). The CDR3 has 17 residues.

This clonotype was counted many times. The chain couples TRBV28 to TRBJ2-5; 11 positions agree with TRBD2. The ends lost 2 bases at V and 5 bases at J; junction bases unmatched: 7. Germline-derived CDR1 and CDR2 are MDHEN and SYDVKM. This CDR3 comprises 16 residues. The CDR3 reads CASSLGPLAGDETQYF. CDR3 coding DNA: TGTGCCAGCAGTTTAGGGCCACTAGCGGGAGACGAGACCCAGTACTTC. The variable domain in full, with the rest retrieved from reference TRBV28 and TRBJ2-5, is DVKVTQSSRYLVKRTGEKVFLECVQDMDHENMFWYRQDPGLGLRLIYFSYDVKMKEKGDIPEGYSVSREKKERFSLILESASTNQTSMYLCASSLGPLAGDETQYFGPGTRLLVL.